This TCR beta chain was obtained from a study of T cell responses to AZD1222 COVID-19 vaccine. Background on the study: Samples with a second dose at about 4 or about 12 weeks were pooled together.

Germline values: CDR1 SNHLY, CDR2 FYNNEI. The CDR3 totals 13 residues. The V and J ends lost 3 bases and 7 bases respectively, with 10 bases between them. A single count supports this clone. The repertoire was sequenced with immunoSEQ multiplex PCR; TCRdb's copy has only in-frame clones and lacks some. The sample yields some 120,000 clones, about 90% seen once. Sequenced material: peripheral blood, taken on day 0 of AZD1222 vaccination. This sequence joins TRBV2 and TRBJ1-5; the D gene is possibly TRBD1 (6 bases). The sequence came from an adult in good health. CDR3 nucleotides: TGTGCCAGCAGTGAGGAGGGGGTCCAGCCCCAGCATTTT. Protein sequence: CASSEEGVQPQHF.